These 4 T cell receptor beta chains were all obtained from the same sample, sequenced in a study of radiotherapy plus CTLA-4 blockade in lung cancer. Repertoires were generated with immunoSEQ multiplex PCR, while TCRdb's copy carries only in-frame clones and drops some. The data contain about 53,000 clones, about 83% of them singletons. The input for sequencing was peripheral blood, taken from a patient treated with radiotherapy plus ipilimumab. Receptor source: a human donor with non-small cell lung cancer whose response to radiotherapy plus ipilimumab could not be evaluated.

The genes are TRBV10-1 and TRBJ2-3, with 10 bases aligning to TRBD1. Looked up from germline, CDR1 is WNHNN and CDR2 is SYGVQD (reference sequence). V was clipped by 3 bases and J by 5 bases; unmatched bases: 11. The CDR3 spans 17 residues. The CDR3 nucleotides read TGCGCCAGCAGTGATGAGAGGGGACAGGGGCGCAGAGATACGCAGTATTTT. Translation: CASSDERGQGRRDTQYF.

The gene calls are TRBV5-1 and TRBJ2-4; 7 bases align to TRBD1. The length of the CDR3 is 15 residues. Germline loops: CDR1 SGHRS, CDR2 YFSETQ. V dropped 4 bases and J dropped 5; count of bases not matched to a gene: 9. The CDR3 sequence: CASSVGTATQNIQYF. Here the CDR3 DNA reads TGCGCCAGCAGCGTCGGGACAGCTACTCAAAACATTCAGTACTTC.

The gene calls are TRBV20-1 and TRBJ2-5, with D perhaps TRBD1 (5 bases). The J call may be faulty, since TRBJ2-7 better matches the DNA end. The CDR3 is made up of 11 amino acids. From germline, CDR1 is DFQATT and CDR2 SNEGSKA (reference sequence). CDR3 sequence reads: CSASQGSEQYF. As DNA, the CDR3 is TGCAGTGCTAGCCAGGGTTCCGAGCAGTACTTC.

The CDR3 spells CASSGVGGSEKLFF. The CDR3 DNA sequence: TGTGCCAGCAGTGGGGTGGGGGGAAGTGAAAAACTGTTTTTT. The chain has TRBV6-1 and TRBJ1-4, with D possibly matching TRBD1 (5 bases). The CDR3 covers 14 residues. Germline CDR1 is MNHNS and CDR2 is SASEGT. The V gene lost 4 bases and the J gene lost 7 bases, with 13 bases spanning the gap.